This T cell receptor beta chain was obtained from a study of T-cell reconstitution after alpha-beta-depleted transplantation in children listed by TCRdb under 2016. General notes on the study: Using TCR repertoire profiling, the study quantitatively followed how T-cell immune reconstitution unfolded in children after TCRalphabeta/CD19-depleted allogeneic hematopoietic cell transplantation. Broad study findings and their caveats: Apparently early alphabetaT-cell count recovery about two months after transplant reportedly relied on only several hundred rapidly expanded clones derived from non-depleted graft cells. Hyperexpanded clone frequencies declined over subsequent months; after one year, T-cell counts and TCRbeta diversity were mostly attributed to newly produced T cells. In some patients, the high TCRbeta diversity seen at day 60 was put down to recipient T cells and intrathymic progenitors that had survived conditioning.

Preparation of the library involved PCR. Reads for this sample came from an Illumina HiSeq 2500. TCR libraries were prepared with molecular barcoding, using unique molecular identifiers to normalize TCRbeta repertoire quantification. TCRdb passed the public sequencing reads through fastp at Q25 and MiXCR, retaining productive beta sequences. Identical CDR3 protein sequences are pooled into one entry, listed with their most common genes and DNA. The sample table holds some 310,000 distinct CDR3 sequences, of which roughly 25% were seen once. The biggest ten clones account for 9.5% to 12% of the sample. In the paper's terms, the treatment or condition label means: allogeneic hematopoietic cell transplantation with graft depleted of TCRalphabeta T cells and CD19 B cells. The children who served as transplant recipients had been given grafts of TCRalphabeta/CD19-depleted allogeneic hematopoietic cells.

As for this clonotype: Its antigen remains undetermined. No base qualities exist here, and no much larger clone lies one base off it.

The CDR3 starts with the cysteine, ends with the phenylalanine, and has 14 residues. Here the CDR3 DNA is all that survives: 42 bases in frame from base 1. V gives up 7 bases and J gives up 4 bases, and the segment between their germline ends measures 17 bases. CDR1 SEHNR and CDR2 FQNEAQ are derived from the germline V gene (reference sequence). This clonotype originated in a male patient younger than 18 who had a stem cell transplant for acute lymphoblastic leukemia, so the T cells may come from the graft donor. Sequenced material: PBMCs, mostly from graft donor cells, taken 180 days after TCRalphabeta/CD19-depleted stem cell transplant. The sequence is built from TRBV7-9 and TRBJ2-7; the D gene is perhaps TRBD1 or TRBD2, each of them matching over 5 bases. The sequenced DNA is TGTGCCAGCACCCTGAACCGGGACCCTTACGAGCAGTACTTC. Its translation is CASTLNRDPYEQYF. Beyond the CDR3, the reference TRBV7-9 and TRBJ2-7 genes provide the residues; the full variable domain reads: DTGVSQNPRHKITKRGQNVTFRCDPISEHNRLYWYRQTLGQGPEFLTYFQNEAQLEKSRLLSDRFSAERPKGSFSTLEIQRTEQGDSAMYLCASTLNRDPYEQYFGPGTRLTVT.